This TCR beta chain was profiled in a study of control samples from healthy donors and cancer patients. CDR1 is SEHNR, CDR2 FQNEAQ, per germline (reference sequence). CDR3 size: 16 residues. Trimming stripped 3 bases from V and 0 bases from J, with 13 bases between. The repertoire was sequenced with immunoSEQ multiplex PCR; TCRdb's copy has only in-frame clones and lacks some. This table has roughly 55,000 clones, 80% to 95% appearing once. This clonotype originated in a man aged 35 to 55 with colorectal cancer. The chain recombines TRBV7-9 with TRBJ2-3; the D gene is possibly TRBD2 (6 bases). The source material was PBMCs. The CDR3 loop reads CASSFQGGASTDTQYF. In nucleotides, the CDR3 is TGTGCCAGCAGCTTCCAAGGCGGGGCAAGCACAGATACGCAGTATTTT. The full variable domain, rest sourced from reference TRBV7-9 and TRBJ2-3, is DTGVSQNPRHKITKRGQNVTFRCDPISEHNRLYWYRQTLGQGPEFLTYFQNEAQLEKSRLLSDRFSAERPKGSFSTLEIQRTEQGDSAMYLCASSFQGGASTDTQYFGPGTRLTVL.